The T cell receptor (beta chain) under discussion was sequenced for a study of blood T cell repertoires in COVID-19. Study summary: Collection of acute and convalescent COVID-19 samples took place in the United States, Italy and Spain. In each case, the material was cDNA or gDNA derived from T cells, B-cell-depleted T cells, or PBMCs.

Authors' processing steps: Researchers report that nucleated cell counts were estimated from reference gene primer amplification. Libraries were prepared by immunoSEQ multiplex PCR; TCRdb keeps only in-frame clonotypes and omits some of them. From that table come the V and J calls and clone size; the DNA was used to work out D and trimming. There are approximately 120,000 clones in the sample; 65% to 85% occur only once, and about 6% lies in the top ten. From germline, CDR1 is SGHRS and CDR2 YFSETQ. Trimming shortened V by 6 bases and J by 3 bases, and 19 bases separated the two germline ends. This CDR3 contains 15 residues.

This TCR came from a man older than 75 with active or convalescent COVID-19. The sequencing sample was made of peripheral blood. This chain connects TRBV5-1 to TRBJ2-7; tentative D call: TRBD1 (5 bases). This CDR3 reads CASTLGVQGNYEQYF. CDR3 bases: TGCGCCAGCACGCTAGGTGTGCAGGGTAACTACGAGCAGTACTTC.